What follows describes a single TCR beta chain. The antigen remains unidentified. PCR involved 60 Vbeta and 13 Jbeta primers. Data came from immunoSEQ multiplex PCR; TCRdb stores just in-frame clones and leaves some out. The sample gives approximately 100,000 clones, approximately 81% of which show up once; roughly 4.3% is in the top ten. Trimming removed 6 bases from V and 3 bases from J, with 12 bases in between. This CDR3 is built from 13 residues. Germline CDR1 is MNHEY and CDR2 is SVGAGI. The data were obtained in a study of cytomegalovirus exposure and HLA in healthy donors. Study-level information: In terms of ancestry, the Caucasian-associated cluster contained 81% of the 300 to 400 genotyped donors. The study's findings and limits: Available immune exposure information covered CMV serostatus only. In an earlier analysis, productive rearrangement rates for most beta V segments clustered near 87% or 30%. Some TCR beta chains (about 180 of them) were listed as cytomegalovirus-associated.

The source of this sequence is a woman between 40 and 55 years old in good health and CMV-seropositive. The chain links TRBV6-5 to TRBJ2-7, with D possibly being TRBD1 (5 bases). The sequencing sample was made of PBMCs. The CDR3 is CASRPTTVYEQYF. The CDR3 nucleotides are TGTGCCAGCAGACCAACGACAGTCTACGAGCAGTACTTC.